These 16 T cell receptor beta chains originate from one sample sequenced in a study of blood T cells in healthy people across ages. Primers used in a second PCR of roughly 6 to 11 cycles were a sample-barcoded 5' primer and a J-beta primer mix. Each CDR3 protein is one row after TCRdb ran MiXCR on the 5' RACE reads. The sample lists about 590,000 distinct CDR3 sequences; about 30% were seen once. Sequenced: blood. The receptors shown here come from a woman older than 75 in good health.

A note on this clonotype: A much larger clonotype is one base distant, so this may be a read error. For the CDR3, the DNA is TGTGCCAGCAGTTTAAGTCATAGGGCAGGGATTAACTGTGGCTACACCTTC. Amino acids: CASSLSHRAGINCGYTF. The chain employs TRBV12-3 or TRBV12-4 and TRBJ1-2, with a possible D match to TRBD1 (5 bases). The CDR3 has 17 amino acids.

The chain joins TRBV6-5 to TRBJ1-3, with 8 bases matching TRBD1. Germline V gives CDR1 MNHEY, CDR2 SVGAGI. The CDR3 runs to 17 residues. V gave up 3 bases and J gave up 0 bases; unmatched junction bases: 7. The CDR3 DNA follows: TGTGCCAGCAGTTATAGCACAGGGGGTATCTCTGGAAACACCATATATTTT. Translated, it gives CASSYSTGGISGNTIYF.

This clonotype appeared many times. The V gene is TRBV7-3, the J gene TRBJ2-5, with 8 bases lining up with TRBD2. V gave up 2 bases and J gave up 8 bases; unmatched junction bases: 10. Germline assignment: CDR1 SGHTA and CDR2 FQGTGA. This CDR3 is 15 amino acids long. The CDR3 reads CASSLSSGRGVTQYF. DNA of the CDR3: TGTGCCAGCAGCTTATCCTCAGGGCGGGGGGTCACCCAGTACTTC.

Remarks on this clonotype: At one boundary the junction diverges from the germline segment, which might be a read error. The chain joins TRBV4-2 to TRBJ2-1, with 11 bases lining up with TRBD2. This CDR3 spans 17 amino acids. Germline V gene lookup returns CDR1 LGHNA and CDR2 YNFKEQ. CDR3 coding DNA: TGTGCCAGCAGCCAAGAGGTAACCCTAGCGGGGGGTAATGAGCGGTTCTTC. Protein sequence: CASSQEVTLAGGNERFF.

As to this clonotype: A read error is possible here, since a much larger clone lies one base away. The conserved closing phenylalanine or tryptophan is absent in this CDR3, likely reflecting a read error. This chain joins TRBV6-2 or TRBV6-3 and TRBJ1-2; D unclear. Germline V gives CDR1 MNHEY, CDR2 SVGEGT. V was clipped by 7 bases and J by 8 bases, with 17 bases between them. The CDR3 covers 13 residues. CDR3 nucleotide sequence: TGTGCCAGCACCACGGTCCTAAACCCGGGCTACACCCTC. It encodes CASTTVLNPGYTL.

On this clonotype itself: A read error is possible here, since a much larger clone lies one base away. This chain uses TRBV12-3 or TRBV12-4 with TRBJ1-5; D call uncertain. Trimming took off 1 base at V and 7 bases at J, with 20 bases between the two ends. CDR3 length: 17 amino acids. Here the CDR3 DNA reads TGTGCCAGCAGTTTAGGGGCCTGGTGCAGGAACGGCCAGCCCCAGCATTTT. This codes for CASSLGAWCRNGQPQHF.

To note about this clonotype: This may be a read error, as it is one base from a much larger clone. The chain employs TRBV5-6 and TRBJ2-7; tentatively, D is TRBD2 (5 bases). This CDR3 is built from 15 residues. Germline V gives CDR1 SGHDT, CDR2 YYEEEE. The CDR3 sequence is CAGSPETGFGYEQYF. The DNA of the CDR3 is TGTGCCGGCAGCCCGGAGACGGGGTTTGGGTACGAGCAGTACTTC.

In its sample, this clonotype was seen many times. The gene calls are TRBV5-4 and TRBJ2-1; 8 positions agree with TRBD1. Germline-derived CDR1 and CDR2 are SGHNT and YYREEE (reference sequence). The length of the CDR3 is 15 residues. Trimming cost V 2 bases and J 5 bases; bases outside gene matches: 6. The CDR3 DNA is TGTGCCAGCAGCTTTGGAACAGGGGGACACAATGAGCAGTTCTTC. Amino acid sequence: CASSFGTGGHNEQFF.

The chain uses TRBV20-1 and TRBJ1-1; perhaps TRBD1 as D (5 bases). Germline CDR1 and CDR2: DFQATT and SNEGSKA (reference sequence). The CDR3 consists of 13 residues. Trimming pared 6 bases from V and 9 bases from J, leaving 20 bases between. The CDR3 here is CSASGARKGKAFF. The CDR3 DNA sequence: TGCAGTGCCTCCGGGGCTCGGAAAGGGAAAGCTTTCTTT.

The rearrangement uses TRBV20-1 and TRBJ1-1; D is undetermined. Germline-derived CDR1 and CDR2 are DFQATT and SNEGSKA (reference sequence). The ends were cut back, 6 bases at V and 2 bases at J, with 7 bases in the middle. The length of the CDR3 is 11 residues. For the CDR3, the DNA is TGCAGTGCCGTACGCAACACTGAAGCTTTCTTT. It yields the protein CSAVRNTEAFF.

This sequence joins TRBV4-3 and TRBJ2-2, with a tentative D call TRBD1 (6 bases). This CDR3 is 16 amino acids long. The V end lost 0 bases, the J end lost 6 bases, and 14 bases lay between the germline ends. Germline CDR1 LGHNA, CDR2 YSLEER. CDR3 in DNA: TGCGCCAGCAGCCAAGATGGGGGCCTAGGCTCCGGGGAGCTGTTTTTT. This sequence encodes CASSQDGGLGSGELFF.

In its sample, this clonotype was seen a few times. The CDR3 region has the DNA TGTGCCAGCAGCGTCTCTTCTCAGGGGTCCTCCTACAATGAGCAGTTCTTC. Encoded protein: CASSVSSQGSSYNEQFF. The gene calls are TRBV9 and TRBJ2-1, with D possibly being TRBD1 (6 bases). Per germline, CDR1 SGDLS and CDR2 YYNGEE. Trimming took 2 bases from V and 0 from J, leaving 15 bases between them. The length of the CDR3 is 17 residues.

In this sample, this clonotype turned up many times. The chain employs TRBV7-2 and TRBJ2-7; tentatively, D is TRBD2 (6 bases). Germline V gives CDR1 SGHTA, CDR2 FQGNSA. The CDR3 consists of 13 residues. The V and J ends lost 7 bases and 0 bases respectively, with 10 bases between them. The CDR3 sequence is CASTRGYSYEQYF. The DNA for the CDR3 is TGTGCCAGCACGCGGGGTTACTCCTACGAGCAGTACTTC. Based on the CDR3 plus reference TRBV7-2 and TRBJ2-7, the full variable domain is GAGVSQSPSNKVTEKGKDVELRCDPISGHTALYWYRQSLGQGLEFLIYFQGNSAPDKSGLPSDRFSAERTGGSVSTLTIQRTQQEDSAVYLCASTRGYSYEQYFGPGTRLTVT.

The V and J genes are TRBV9 and TRBJ2-2; D uncertain. Germline lookup yields CDR1 SGDLS and CDR2 YYNGEE. The CDR3 totals 14 residues. Trimming pared 2 bases from V and 0 bases from J, leaving 5 bases between. The CDR3 spells CASSVLPNTGELFF. CDR3 DNA: TGTGCCAGCAGCGTCTTACCGAACACCGGGGAGCTGTTTTTT.

The J gene is TRBJ2-7, the V gene TRBV7-9, with D possibly being TRBD1 or TRBD2 (5 bases each). Trimming removed 4 bases at V and 0 bases at J, with 10 bases between. Germline V gives CDR1 SEHNR, CDR2 FQNEAQ (reference sequence). CDR3 length: 14 amino acids. The CDR3 loop reads CASSSAGSSYEQYF. In DNA form, the CDR3 reads TGTGCCAGCAGCTCGGCAGGGAGCTCCTACGAGCAGTACTTC.

V gene TRBV2 combines with J gene TRBJ1-4; TRBD1 agrees at 10 bases. The J segment lost 8 bases and the V segment lost 6 bases, leaving 9 bases of the junction unmatched. The CDR3 is made up of 15 amino acids. Per the germline V gene, CDR1 is SNHLY and CDR2 is FYNNEI. CDR3 residues: CASSGRDRGDEKLFF. The CDR3 coding sequence is TGTGCCAGCAGCGGCAGGGACAGGGGAGACGAAAAACTGTTTTTT.